One and the same sample provided the 27 T cell receptor beta chains below, sequenced in a study of vaccination effects on CD4 cells after COVID-19. Antigens for these TCRs are unknown. Profiled with immunoSEQ multiplex PCR; TCRdb holds only in-frame clones, not every one. The table has about 29,000 clones, 74% seen once. Antigen-specific CD4+ T cells were expanded (with viral peptide pools) by the ViraFEST assay ahead of sequencing. Culture proceeded for approximately 10 days, and CD4+ T cells were then isolated. Of the BNT162b2 and mRNA-1273 vaccines, participants received two doses of one or the other. The source material was CD4+ T cells from PBMCs cultured with HCoV-OC43 spike peptides, sampled after COVID-19 vaccination. The subset here: HCoV-OC43 spike overlapping peptide pool stimulation. The receptor set was obtained from a human donor who received a COVID-19 vaccine.

This clone was counted a few times. V gene TRBV19 combines with J gene TRBJ1-4; D perhaps matches TRBD1 (5 bases). The CDR3 extends over 15 amino acids. Germline CDR1 LNHDA, CDR2 SQIVND (reference sequence). Trimming took 7 bases from V and 10 from J, leaving 22 bases between them. The CDR3 region is CASTSGTAPEGKLFF. The DNA of the CDR3 is TGTGCCAGTACCTCCGGGACTGCCCCCGAGGGAAAACTGTTTTTT.

The V call is TRBV6-5, the J call TRBJ2-7; no reliable D call. V lost 2 bases, J lost 3 bases, and 8 bases lay in between. CDR3 length: 13 residues. Looked up from germline, CDR1 is MNHEY and CDR2 is SVGAGI. As DNA, the CDR3 is TGTGCCAGCAGTTACACTGACCACTACGAGCAGTACTTC. Translation gives CASSYTDHYEQYF.

The chain joins TRBV10-1 to TRBJ2-2; 12 nucleotides align to TRBD2. The CDR3 totals 15 residues. Losses at the gene ends were 8 bases for V and 8 bases for J; bases not matched to a gene: 9. CDR1 WNHNN and CDR2 SYGVQD come from the germline V gene (reference sequence). The CDR3 spells CASQPSGGAAGELFF. The CDR3 region has the DNA TGCGCCAGCCAGCCTAGCGGGGGGGCCGCTGGGGAGCTGTTTTTT.

This chain uses TRBV5-4 with TRBJ2-1, with 12 positions matching TRBD2. The CDR3 has 16 amino acids. Germline-derived CDR1 and CDR2 are SGHNT and YYREEE (reference sequence). V lost 4 bases, J lost 8 bases, and 10 bases stayed unmatched. Here the CDR3 DNA reads TGTGCCAGCAGCGCCAGACTAGCGGGAGTGTGGGATGAGCAGTTCTTC. Translating gives CASSARLAGVWDEQFF.

This clone was counted between two and nine times. The chain is built from TRBV9 and TRBJ1-2; unclear D gene. The CDR3 is made up of 14 amino acids. Germline V CDR1 and CDR2: SGDLS, YYNGEE. The ends were cut back, 0 bases at V and 3 bases at J, with 9 bases in the middle. The CDR3 protein is CASSVEAAHYGYTF. The CDR3 DNA reads as TGTGCCAGCAGCGTAGAGGCGGCCCACTATGGCTACACCTTC.

The CDR3 nucleotides read TGTGCTAGTGGTTTGGGGTCGGACACTGAAGCTTTCTTT. Encoded protein: CASGLGSDTEAFF. This chain links TRBV12-5 with TRBJ1-1, with D unresolved. Trimming pared 1 base from V and 3 bases from J, leaving 6 bases between. This CDR3 comprises 13 residues. Germline V gene data show CDR1 as LGHNT and CDR2 as FRNRAP. The full variable domain, with the rest looked up from reference TRBV12-5 and TRBJ1-1, is DARVTQTPRHKVTEMGQEVTMRCQPILGHNTVFWYRQTMMQGLELLAYFRNRAPLDDSGMPKDRFSAEMPDATLATLKIQPSEPRDSAVYFCASGLGSDTEAFFGQGTRLTVV.

V usage is TRBV4-2 and J usage is TRBJ2-1, with 7 bases lining up with TRBD2. The junction had 7 bases not matched to a gene; V was cut back by 1 base and J by 4 bases. The length of the CDR3 is 16 residues. Germline loops: CDR1 LGHNA, CDR2 YNFKEQ. The CDR3 region has the DNA TGTGCCAGCAGCCAAGCAAGCGGGATGGGGTACAATGAGCAGTTCTTC. Translating gives CASSQASGMGYNEQFF.

The chain joins TRBV6-5 to TRBJ1-3; the D is unclear. V shed 2 bases and J shed 2 bases, with 10 bases lying between them. CDR1 is MNHEY and CDR2 is SVGAGI in the germline V gene. CDR3 length equals 15 residues. CDR3 region: CASSYVAGTGNTIYF. DNA of the CDR3: TGTGCCAGCAGTTACGTGGCTGGGACTGGAAACACCATATATTTT.

This chain links TRBV6-5 with TRBJ1-2; possible D gene TRBD1, 5 bases. The CDR3 runs to 13 residues. V lost 6 bases and J 2 bases, leaving 10 bases between the germline ends. Germline CDR1 MNHEY, CDR2 SVGAGI. The chain's CDR3 is CASRIDRNYGYTF. CDR3 nucleotide sequence: TGTGCCAGCAGGATCGACAGAAACTATGGCTACACCTTC.

This clone has more than one count but fewer than ten. The rearrangement uses TRBV12-3 or TRBV12-4 and TRBJ2-2; D gene ambiguous. The CDR3 is made up of 12 amino acids. Between the trimmed V and J ends, which lost 5 bases and 8 bases, there was a span of 9 bases. The CDR3 region is CASSHQVGELFF. The CDR3 coding sequence is TGTGCCAGCAGTCACCAGGTGGGGGAGCTGTTTTTT.

CDR3 nucleotide sequence: TGTGCCAGCAGCCAAGGGGGGATGAATAATTCACCCCTCCACTTT. Amino acids: CASSQGGMNNSPLHF. The rearrangement uses TRBV3-1 (or the pseudogene TRBV3-2) and TRBJ1-6; possible D gene TRBD1, 5 bases. The CDR3 consists of 15 residues. Looked up from germline, CDR1 is LGHDT and CDR2 is YNNKEL (reference sequence). V lost 1 base to trimming and J lost 5 bases, with 9 bases between them.

The chain recombines TRBV25-1 with TRBJ1-5; D gene ambiguous. Germline-derived CDR1 and CDR2 are MGHDK and SYGVNS. The germline V and J ends were trimmed by 2 bases and 4 bases, with 9 bases remaining between them. This CDR3 is 14 amino acids long. The chain's CDR3 is CASSEGLRNQPQHF. DNA for the CDR3: TGTGCCAGCAGTGAAGGGCTGCGGAATCAGCCCCAGCATTTT.

The chain is built from TRBV15 and TRBJ2-7; TRBD1 agrees at 8 bases. V dropped 0 bases and J dropped 3; count of bases not matched to a gene: 4. The germline V gene encodes CDR1 LNHNV and CDR2 YYDKDF (reference sequence). The CDR3 covers 15 residues. In DNA form, the CDR3 reads TGTGCCACCAGCAGAGATCTGGACAGGGTCTACGAGCAGTACTTC. Translated, it gives CATSRDLDRVYEQYF.

The rearrangement links TRBV19 to TRBJ1-5; the D gene is possibly TRBD1 (5 bases). Germline V gives CDR1 LNHDA, CDR2 SQIVND (reference sequence). The CDR3 extends over 14 amino acids. Trimming left V 10 bases short and J 0 bases short, with 13 bases between. The CDR3: CATTRDYSNQPQHF. The CDR3 DNA follows: TGTGCCACCACGAGGGACTATAGCAATCAGCCCCAGCATTTT. The full variable domain, its missing parts supplied by reference TRBV19 and TRBJ1-5, is DGGITQSPKYLFRKEGQNVTLSCEQNLNHDAMYWYRQDPGQGLRLIYYSQIVNDFQKGDIAEGYSVSREKKESFPLTVTSAQKNPTAFYLCATTRDYSNQPQHFGDGTRLSIL.

The J gene is TRBJ2-1, the V gene TRBV5-1; 7 bases fit TRBD2. Germline V gene data show CDR1 as SGHRS and CDR2 as YFSETQ. This CDR3 region has 17 residues. With V trimmed by 3 bases and J by 4 bases, 13 bases remained unmatched. DNA for the CDR3: TGCGCCAGCAGCTCGACTAGCCTAGCCCCCAGGTACAATGAGCAGTTCTTC. Its protein is CASSSTSLAPRYNEQFF. Variable domain in full (rest from reference TRBV5-1 and TRBJ2-1): KAGVTQTPRYLIKTRGQQVTLSCSPISGHRSVSWYQQTPGQGLQFLFEYFSETQRNKGNFPGRFSGRQFSNSRSEMNVSTLELGDSALYLCASSSTSLAPRYNEQFFGPGTRLTVL.

This clone appeared a few times. In DNA form, the CDR3 reads TGCGCCAGCGCGGGGGACCAGGAGGCCTCACCCCTCCACTTT. Translated: CASAGDQEASPLHF. The chain links TRBV10-2 to TRBJ1-6; possibly TRBD1 for D (5 bases). Germline lookup yields CDR1 WSHSY and CDR2 SAAADI. Trimming removed 8 bases at V and 10 bases at J, with 18 bases between. This CDR3 is built from 14 residues.

The chain carries TRBV6-6 and TRBJ2-5; 8 bases line up with TRBD1. CDR1 and CDR2 from the germline V gene are MNHNY and SVGAGI (reference sequence). V lost 2 bases, J lost 6 bases, and 8 bases stayed unmatched. This CDR3 has 15 residues. The CDR3, as DNA: TGTGCCAGCAGTTACGTGGACAGGGCTGGCAAGACCCAGTACTTC. Translation: CASSYVDRAGKTQYF.

The rearrangement uses TRBV24-1 and TRBJ2-3, with 13 bases lining up with TRBD2. The CDR3 is 20 amino acids. Germline CDR1 reads KGHDR; CDR2 reads SFDVKD. After removal of 3 bases from V and 1 base from J, the junction contained 12 bases not matched to a gene. CDR3 bases: TGTGCCACCAGTGATAGCCACGGGACTAGCGGGGTCACACGCACAGATACGCAGTATTTT. This gives the protein CATSDSHGTSGVTRTDTQYF.

This clone was observed once. The rearrangement joins TRBV12-5 to TRBJ2-1, with 12 bases identical to TRBD2. Losses at the gene ends were 6 bases for V and 6 bases for J; bases not matched to a gene: 12. CDR3 length equals 17 residues. Germline CDR1 and CDR2: LGHNT and FRNRAP. CDR3 sequence reads: CASGTSSGGGVGNEQFF. CDR3 sequence (DNA): TGTGCTAGTGGAACATCTAGCGGGGGGGGAGTCGGCAATGAGCAGTTCTTC. Drawing the rest from reference TRBV12-5 and TRBJ2-1, the complete variable domain is DARVTQTPRHKVTEMGQEVTMRCQPILGHNTVFWYRQTMMQGLELLAYFRNRAPLDDSGMPKDRFSAEMPDATLATLKIQPSEPRDSAVYFCASGTSSGGGVGNEQFFGPGTRLTVL.

This chain links TRBV28 with TRBJ2-7; the match to TRBD2 covers 8 bases. V was pared by 4 bases and J by 1 base, with 9 bases of the junction left unmatched. The CDR3 length is 16 residues. Germline values: CDR1 MDHEN, CDR2 SYDVKM. The chain's CDR3 is CASSSPGSGASYEQYF. CDR3 coding DNA: TGTGCCAGCAGTTCCCCCGGTAGCGGGGCGTCCTACGAGCAGTACTTC.

The chain combines TRBV12-3 or TRBV12-4 with TRBJ2-7; D possibly uses TRBD1 or TRBD2 (5 bases each). The CDR3 totals 13 residues. With 4 bases removed from V and 2 bases from J, the gap between germline ends came to 9 bases. CDR3 protein: CASSSGPPYEQYF. The CDR3 DNA reads as TGTGCCAGCAGTTCGGGACCTCCCTACGAGCAGTACTTC.

The chain couples TRBV27 to TRBJ2-7; D is unclear. The V end lost 5 bases, the J end lost 2 bases, and 10 bases lay between the germline ends. The CDR3 has 13 residues. Germline values: CDR1 MNHEY, CDR2 SMNVEV (reference sequence). The CDR3 nucleotides read TGTGCCAGCAGTCCAACAAACACCTACGAGCAGTACTTC. Its protein is CASSPTNTYEQYF.

The chain recombines TRBV27 with TRBJ1-4; the D gene is possibly TRBD1 (5 bases). Germline V gene lookup returns CDR1 MNHEY and CDR2 SMNVEV (reference sequence). The length of the CDR3 is 14 residues. V was shortened by 2 bases and J by 8 bases, with 12 bases between the two germline ends. The CDR3 is CASSLGGRREKLFF. The CDR3 nucleotides read TGTGCCAGCAGTTTAGGGGGAAGGCGGGAAAAACTGTTTTTT.

This clone was detected once. This chain uses TRBV7-9 with TRBJ2-2, with 14 bases identical to TRBD2. J was trimmed by 8 bases and V by 6 bases; bases with no gene match: 8. The germline V gene has CDR1 SEHNR and CDR2 FQNEAQ (reference sequence). The CDR3 consists of 16 residues. The CDR3 is CASRPPGLAGAGELFF. For the CDR3, the DNA is TGTGCCAGCAGACCCCCGGGACTAGCGGGAGCAGGGGAGCTGTTTTTT.

This clone came up a few times. The chain employs TRBV29-1 and TRBJ1-1; the D gene is possibly TRBD1 (6 bases). CDR1 SQVTM and CDR2 ANQGSEA come from the germline V gene. Trimming cost V 7 bases and J 4 bases, with 16 bases left between them. The CDR3 runs to 13 residues. Here the CDR3 DNA reads TGCAGCGGCCTGACAGGCGGTGGCACTGAAGCTTTCTTT. It yields the protein CSGLTGGGTEAFF.

The chain carries TRBV7-9 and TRBJ1-2; the match to TRBD1 covers 7 bases. The germline V gene has CDR1 SEHNR and CDR2 FQNEAQ (reference sequence). CDR3 length: 14 residues. Germline trimming cut 5 bases from V and 8 bases from J; bases unmatched to any gene: 11. For the CDR3, the DNA is TGTGCCAGCAGCGATTTTCGGGACAGCGGCGGCTACACCTTC. Its translation: CASSDFRDSGGYTF.

The chain has TRBV19 and TRBJ2-5; the D is unclear. The V gene's germline CDR1 is LNHDA and CDR2 SQIVND (reference sequence). The CDR3 is made up of 15 amino acids. Deletions cut 3 bases from V and 1 base from J, with 12 bases between. In DNA form, the CDR3 reads TGTGCCAGTAGTATGCCAAGTGGGCCCCAAGAGACCCAGTACTTC. It yields the protein CASSMPSGPQETQYF.